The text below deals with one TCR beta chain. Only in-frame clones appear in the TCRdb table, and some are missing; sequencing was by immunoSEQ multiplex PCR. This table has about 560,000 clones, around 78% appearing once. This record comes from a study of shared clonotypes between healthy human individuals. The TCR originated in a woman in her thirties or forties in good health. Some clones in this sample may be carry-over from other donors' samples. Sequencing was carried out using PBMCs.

The CDR3 spells CASSFTGATEAFF. In DNA form, the CDR3 reads TGTGCCAGCAGTTTTACAGGGGCCACTGAAGCTTTCTTT. The V call is TRBV7-9, the J call TRBJ1-1; 7 bases map to TRBD1. Germline assignment: CDR1 SEHNR and CDR2 FQNEAQ (reference sequence). The CDR3 is made up of 13 amino acids. V was pared by 6 bases and J by 4 bases, with 5 bases of the junction left unmatched.